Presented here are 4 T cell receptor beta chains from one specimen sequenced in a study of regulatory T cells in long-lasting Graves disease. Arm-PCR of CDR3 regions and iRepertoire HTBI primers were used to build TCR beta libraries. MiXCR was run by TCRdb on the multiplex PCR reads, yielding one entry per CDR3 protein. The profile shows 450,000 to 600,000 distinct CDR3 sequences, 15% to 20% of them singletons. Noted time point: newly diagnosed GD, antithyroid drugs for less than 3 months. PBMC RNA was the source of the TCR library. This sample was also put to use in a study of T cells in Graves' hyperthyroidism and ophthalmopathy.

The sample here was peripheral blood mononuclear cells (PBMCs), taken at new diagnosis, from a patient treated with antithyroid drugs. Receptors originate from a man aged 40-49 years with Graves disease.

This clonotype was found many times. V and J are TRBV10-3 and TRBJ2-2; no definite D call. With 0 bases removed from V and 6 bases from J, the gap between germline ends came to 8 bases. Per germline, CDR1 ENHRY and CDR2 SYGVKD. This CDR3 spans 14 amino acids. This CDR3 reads CAISESRAPGELFF. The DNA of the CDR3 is TGTGCCATCAGTGAGTCAAGGGCCCCCGGGGAGCTGTTTTTT.

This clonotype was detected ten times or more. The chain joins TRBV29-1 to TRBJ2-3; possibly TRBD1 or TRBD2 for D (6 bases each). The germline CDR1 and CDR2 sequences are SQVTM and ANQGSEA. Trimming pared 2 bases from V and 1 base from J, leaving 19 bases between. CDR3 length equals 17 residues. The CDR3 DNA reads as TGCAGCGTTGAAAAGGACGGGAGACAGGTCCGCACAGATACGCAGTATTTT. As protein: CSVEKDGRQVRTDTQYF.

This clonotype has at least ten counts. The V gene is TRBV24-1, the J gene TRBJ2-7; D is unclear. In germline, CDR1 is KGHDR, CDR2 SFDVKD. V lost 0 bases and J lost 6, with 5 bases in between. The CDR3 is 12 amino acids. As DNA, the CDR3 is TGTGCCACCAGTGATTTGCTCAGCGAGCAGTACTTC. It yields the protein CATSDLLSEQYF.

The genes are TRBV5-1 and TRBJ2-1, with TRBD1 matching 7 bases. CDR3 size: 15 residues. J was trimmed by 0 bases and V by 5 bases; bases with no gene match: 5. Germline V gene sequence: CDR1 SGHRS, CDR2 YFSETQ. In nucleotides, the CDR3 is TGCGCCAGCAGATCACAGGGGAGCTCCTACAATGAGCAGTTCTTC. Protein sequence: CASRSQGSSYNEQFF.